Presented here are 18 T cell receptor beta chains from one specimen sequenced in a study of blood T cell repertoires in COVID-19. Measured with immunoSEQ multiplex PCR; TCRdb has only the in-frame clones, and not every one. The sample records fewer than 400,000 clones, 80% to 90% being singletons. The specimen was PBMCs or T cells enriched from blood (not recorded which). The receptor source for this set is a man aged 30 to 45 who had recovered from COVID-19.

This rearrangement joins TRBV6-5 to TRBJ2-7; D call uncertain. The V gene lost 6 bases and the J gene lost 4 bases, with 10 bases spanning the gap. Germline values: CDR1 MNHEY, CDR2 SVGAGI. The CDR3 covers 12 residues. CDR3: CASRLSQYEQYF. As DNA, the CDR3 is TGTGCCAGCAGACTGTCCCAATACGAGCAGTACTTC.

The chain joins TRBV7-6 to TRBJ2-2; 9 bases match TRBD1. After removal of 0 bases from V and 6 bases from J, the junction contained 17 bases not matched to a gene. This CDR3 is built from 20 residues. Germline CDR1 is SGHVS and CDR2 is FNYEAQ. The CDR3 DNA reads TGTGCCAGCAGCTTAGCGCCCAGGAACAGGGGGCAAGGTGTCGCCGGGGAGCTGTTTTTT. It encodes CASSLAPRNRGQGVAGELFF.

This clone was seen once. V usage is TRBV2 and J usage is TRBJ1-5; TRBD1 agrees at 8 bases. This CDR3 spans 15 amino acids. Per the germline V gene, CDR1 is SNHLY and CDR2 is FYNNEI. V lost 5 bases, J lost 3 bases, and 6 bases stayed unmatched. As DNA, the CDR3 is TGTGCCAGCAGTCTACGGACAGGGAACAATCAGCCCCAGCATTTT. Its protein product is CASSLRTGNNQPQHF.

This clone was picked up a small number of times. The V call is TRBV19, the J call TRBJ1-1, with 8 bases fitting TRBD1. J was trimmed by 3 bases and V by 5 bases; bases with no gene match: 11. The CDR3 totals 16 residues. Germline V CDR1 and CDR2: LNHDA, SQIVND (reference sequence). As DNA, the CDR3 is TGTGCCAGTAGTTTCCGACAGGGGAGGGACGACACTGAAGCTTTCTTT. Protein product: CASSFRQGRDDTEAFF.

CDR3 residues: CASSRPSGYQETQYF. The CDR3 bases are TGCGCCAGCAGTCGTCCTAGCGGGTACCAAGAGACCCAGTACTTC. The rearrangement uses TRBV4-1 and TRBJ2-5; TRBD2 matches 8 bases. J gave up 0 bases and V 6 bases, and 6 bases lay outside the gene matches. Germline lookup yields CDR1 MGHRA and CDR2 YSYEKL. The CDR3 consists of 15 residues.

J is TRBJ1-6 and V is TRBV19; 7 positions match TRBD1. CDR3 length: 15 residues. Germline V gene lookup returns CDR1 LNHDA and CDR2 SQIVND (reference sequence). V dropped 5 bases and J dropped 10; count of bases not matched to a gene: 11. CDR3 protein: CASSSTGVTISPLHF. CDR3 DNA: TGTGCCAGTAGTTCTACAGGGGTAACTATATCACCCCTCCACTTT.

This chain uses TRBV5-4 with TRBJ2-3; a weak D match, TRBD1 (7 bases). CDR3 length: 14 amino acids. CDR1 is SGHNT, CDR2 YYREEE, per germline (reference sequence). V was cut by 1 base and J by 4 bases, with 10 bases left in between. CDR3 in DNA: TGTGCCAGCAGCTTGCGCGGGACAGCAGATACGCAGTATTTT. It encodes CASSLRGTADTQYF.

The V gene is TRBV23-1, the J gene TRBJ1-1, with TRBD1 matching 7 bases. TRBV23-1 is flagged as an ORF with uncertain function. The V and J ends lost 4 bases and 0 bases, in that order; junction bases with no gene match: 14. The CDR3 sequence is 18 residues long. CDR3 in DNA: TGCGCCAGCAGTCCCCCATTAACTCGGACAGGACTGAACACTGAAGCTTTCTTT. It codes for CASSPPLTRTGLNTEAFF.

The chain combines TRBV6-2 or TRBV6-3 with TRBJ2-5; no clear D. CDR1 is MNHEY and CDR2 is SVGEGT in the germline V gene. Trimming pared 3 bases from V and 5 bases from J, leaving 7 bases between. The CDR3 totals 12 residues. This chain's CDR3 is CASSYLEETQYF. Written as DNA, the CDR3 is TGTGCCAGCAGTTATCTGGAGGAGACCCAGTACTTC.

The rearrangement links TRBV27 to TRBJ1-1, with 8 bases that match TRBD1. The CDR3 length is 15 residues. Germline CDR1 MNHEY, CDR2 SMNVEV (reference sequence). V trimming: 6 bases; J trimming: 1 base; junction bases outside the gene matches: 7. The CDR3 DNA is TGTGCCAGCAGGGACCCAGGGGGCGGGAACACTGAAGCTTTCTTT. It translates to CASRDPGGGNTEAFF.

V usage is TRBV6-5 and J usage is TRBJ2-5; 8 bases align to TRBD2. The V gene end was trimmed by 4 bases and the J gene end by 5 bases; junction bases not matched to a gene: 9. The CDR3 spans 15 residues. The germline V gene has CDR1 MNHEY and CDR2 SVGAGI. CDR3: CASSSAGGARETQYF. In DNA form, the CDR3 reads TGTGCCAGCAGTTCGGCCGGGGGGGCCAGGGAGACCCAGTACTTC.

As DNA, the CDR3 is TGTGCTAGTGGTCCGCCCCTTAGCGGGGGGGCCGGTGGGAACACCGGGGAGCTGTTTTTT. Amino acids: CASGPPLSGGAGGNTGELFF. The chain has TRBV12-5 and TRBJ2-2; the match to TRBD2 covers 11 bases. CDR3 length: 20 amino acids. Germline V gene sequence: CDR1 LGHNT, CDR2 FRNRAP. V was pared by 5 bases and J by 1 base, with 15 bases of the junction left unmatched. Complete variable domain (other parts from reference TRBV12-5 and TRBJ2-2): DARVTQTPRHKVTEMGQEVTMRCQPILGHNTVFWYRQTMMQGLELLAYFRNRAPLDDSGMPKDRFSAEMPDATLATLKIQPSEPRDSAVYFCASGPPLSGGAGGNTGELFFGEGSRLTVL.

This clone was detected only a few times. The chain uses TRBV7-3 and TRBJ2-6; D perhaps matches TRBD2 (5 bases). Trimming shortened V by 6 bases and J by 4 bases, and 7 bases separated the two germline ends. The CDR3 has 13 residues. CDR1 and CDR2 (germline): SGHTA, FQGTGA. CDR3 nucleotide sequence: TGTGCCAGCAGACGGGAAGGGGCCAACGTCCTGACTTTC. Amino acid sequence: CASRREGANVLTF.

The chain has TRBV5-1 and TRBJ1-3; D is undetermined. The CDR3 sequence is 12 residues long. V was clipped by 5 bases and J by 2 bases, with 5 bases between them. Per the germline V gene, CDR1 is SGHRS and CDR2 is YFSETQ. CDR3: CASSYAGNTIYF. The CDR3 DNA follows: TGCGCCAGCAGTTATGCTGGAAACACCATATATTTT.

V gene TRBV11-2 combines with J gene TRBJ2-5; TRBD2 matches at 9 bases. The germline CDR1 and CDR2 sequences are SGHAT and FQNNGV. With V trimmed by 5 bases and J by 5 bases, 6 bases remained unmatched. There are 14 residues in the CDR3. This CDR3 reads CASSGGGGGETQYF. The CDR3 DNA sequence: TGTGCCAGCAGCGGCGGGGGGGGTGGTGAGACCCAGTACTTC.

This chain joins TRBV30 and TRBJ1-2; a weak D match, TRBD1 (5 bases). CDR1 is GTSNPN, CDR2 SVGIG, per germline (reference sequence). The CDR3 covers 13 residues. Trimming cost V 2 bases and J 5 bases, with 12 bases left between them. CDR3 in amino acids: CAWSSGGGYGYTF. The CDR3 DNA sequence: TGTGCCTGGAGTTCGGGGGGTGGGTATGGCTACACCTTC.

The chain joins TRBV6-2 or TRBV6-3 to TRBJ2-1, with TRBD1 identical over 7 bases. The CDR3 extends over 15 amino acids. Germline lookup yields CDR1 MNHEY and CDR2 SVGEGT. With 4 bases clipped from V and 5 bases from J, the junction kept 8 bases outside the gene matches. The CDR3, as DNA: TGTGCCAGCAGTTCCCAGGACAGGATGAACAATGAGCAGTTCTTC. This translates into CASSSQDRMNNEQFF.

J is TRBJ1-2 and V is TRBV15; D unclear. V lost 1 base and J 2 bases, leaving 11 bases between the germline ends. Germline V CDR1 and CDR2: LNHNV, YYDKDF (reference sequence). This CDR3 spans 15 amino acids. In DNA, the CDR3 is TGTGCCACCAGCAGAGGGGCAGGTATCAACTATGGCTACACCTTC. Its translation: CATSRGAGINYGYTF.